This T cell receptor beta chain was identified during a study of blood T cell repertoires in COVID-19. Trimming removed 6 bases from V and 3 bases from J; junction bases left unmatched: 10. This CDR3 has 15 residues. Germline CDR1 and CDR2: LGHDT and YNNKEL (reference sequence). The assay was immunoSEQ multiplex PCR, and TCRdb's table has in-frame clones only and misses some. In the table there are 95,000 to 150,000 clones, around nine tenths of which are singletons. The V gene is TRBV3-1 (or the pseudogene TRBV3-2), the J gene TRBJ2-7; TRBD2 matches 8 bases. Input material: peripheral blood. The sequence derives from a human donor in a cohort sampled during active COVID-19. This CDR3 is CASRQIAGPDYEQYF. The CDR3 region has the DNA TGTGCCAGCAGACAGATAGCGGGACCCGACTACGAGCAGTACTTC.